A single sample is the source of the 29 T cell receptor beta chains below, sequenced in a study of a mutant IDH1 vaccine in newly diagnosed glioma. Time point noted: week 11, during vaccination. A 20-mer mutant IDH1 peptide at 300 ug was injected subcutaneously with topical imiquimod. These TCRs' antigens remain unknown. The table came from immunoSEQ multiplex PCR; TCRdb's copy has only in-frame clones and leaves some out. This table holds about 120,000 clones, about 80% found once. The sequencing here drew on PBMCs, taken from a glioma patient whose treatment included an IDH1 peptide vaccine. The receptor set was obtained from a man aged 35-49 years with glioma.

V usage is TRBV19 and J usage is TRBJ1-1; tentatively, D is TRBD1 (6 bases). This CDR3 has 14 amino acids. The V gene lost 6 bases and the J gene lost 1 base, with 12 bases spanning the gap. Germline-derived CDR1 and CDR2 are LNHDA and SQIVND (reference sequence). CDR3 bases: TGTGCCAGTAGGGGGGGGACACCGAACACTGAAGCTTTCTTT. It codes for CASRGGTPNTEAFF.

This clone has a count of ten or more. The CDR3, as DNA: TGTGCCAGCAGTGAATACCCTACAGGCGGGGAGCTGTTTTTT. This sequence encodes CASSEYPTGGELFF. The chain is built from TRBV2 and TRBJ2-2; D may be TRBD1 (5 bases). This CDR3 region has 14 residues. Deletions cut 2 bases from V and 7 bases from J, with 11 bases between. Germline V CDR1 and CDR2: SNHLY, FYNNEI.

The V gene is TRBV18, the J gene TRBJ2-4; D not resolved. CDR3 length: 16 amino acids. The germline CDR1 and CDR2 sequences are KGHSH and LQKENI. V lost 3 bases to trimming and J lost 0 bases, with 12 bases between them. The CDR3 sequence: CASSPPGIIAKNIQYF. CDR3 nucleotides: TGTGCCAGCTCACCTCCCGGCATTATAGCCAAAAACATTCAGTACTTC. Full variable domain (outside the CDR3, taken from reference TRBV18 and TRBJ2-4): NAGVMQNPRHLVRRRGQEARLRCSPMKGHSHVYWYRQLPEEGLKFMVYLQKENIIDESGMPKERFSAEFPKEGPSILRIQQVVRGDSAAYFCASSPPGIIAKNIQYFGAGTRLSVL.

The chain has TRBV30 and TRBJ2-7, with D maybe TRBD2 (6 bases). CDR1 and CDR2 (germline): GTSNPN, SVGIG (reference sequence). Trimming removed 3 bases from V and 3 bases from J, with 6 bases in between. This CDR3 region has 11 residues. CDR3 sequence (DNA): TGTGCCTGGAGGGAGGGCTACGAGCAGTACTTC. This sequence encodes CAWREGYEQYF.

This clone appeared a single time. The V gene is TRBV29-1, the J gene TRBJ2-5; the D is unclear. V was trimmed by 4 bases and J by 9 bases, leaving 12 bases between them. The CDR3 has 11 amino acids. Germline CDR1 is SQVTM and CDR2 is ANQGSEA. CDR3 amino acids: CSVVNGLAQYF. Written as DNA, the CDR3 is TGCAGCGTTGTGAATGGTCTGGCCCAGTACTTC. The whole variable domain, remainder taken from reference TRBV29-1 and TRBJ2-5, is SAVISQKPSRDICQRGTSLTIQCQVDSQVTMMFWYRQQPGQSLTLIATANQGSEATYESGFVIDKFPISRPNLTFSTLTVSNMSPEDSSIYLCSVVNGLAQYFGPGTRLLVL.

This clone was detected once. DNA for the CDR3: TGTGCCAGCAGCAAATGGGGTCAGGCTGGAAACACCATATATTTT. Amino acids: CASSKWGQAGNTIYF. The chain is built from TRBV21-1 and TRBJ1-3. TRBV21-1 is flagged as a pseudogene. CDR3 length: 15 amino acids.

The chain carries TRBV4-2 and TRBJ2-3; D perhaps matches TRBD2 (7 bases). The V end lost 4 bases, the J end lost 4 bases, and 15 bases lay between the germline ends. The CDR3 runs 15 residues. Germline CDR1 reads LGHNA; CDR2 reads YNFKEQ. CDR3 DNA sequence: TGTGCCAGCAGCCTAGGGGGGGCCACCGCAGATACGCAGTATTTT. This encodes CASSLGGATADTQYF.

V usage is TRBV10-3 and J usage is TRBJ1-4, with 8 bases aligning to TRBD1. J was trimmed by 8 bases and V by 10 bases; bases with no gene match: 9. The CDR3 is 13 residues long. Germline CDR1 is ENHRY and CDR2 is SYGVKD. The CDR3 sequence is CATSATGDEKLFF. The CDR3 DNA sequence: TGTGCCACCTCCGCGACAGGGGACGAAAAACTGTTTTTT.

This chain uses TRBV19 with TRBJ1-2; D is possibly TRBD1 (6 bases). With 0 bases removed from V and 5 bases from J, the gap between germline ends came to 13 bases. Looked up from germline, CDR1 is LNHDA and CDR2 is SQIVND (reference sequence). The CDR3 runs 15 residues. The CDR3 region has the DNA TGTGCCAGTAGTATAGATCGTCGGGGGCTTTATGGCTACACCTTC. This sequence encodes CASSIDRRGLYGYTF.

The rearrangement joins TRBV5-1 to TRBJ1-2, with 9 bases that match TRBD1. V lost 5 bases and J lost 7; bases outside the gene matches: 3. Per germline, CDR1 SGHRS and CDR2 YFSETQ. CDR3 size: 12 residues. The DNA of the CDR3 is TGCGCCAGCAGGGGGGACAGGGCTGGCTACACCTTC. This codes for CASRGDRAGYTF. The variable domain in full, completed from reference TRBV5-1 and TRBJ1-2, reads KAGVTQTPRYLIKTRGQQVTLSCSPISGHRSVSWYQQTPGQGLQFLFEYFSETQRNKGNFPGRFSGRQFSNSRSEMNVSTLELGDSALYLCASRGDRAGYTFGSGTRLTVV.

The chain uses TRBV13 and TRBJ2-4, with TRBD2 as a possible D gene (6 bases). The CDR3 loop spans 16 amino acids. V dropped 0 bases and J dropped 0 bases, with 9 bases sitting between them. From germline, CDR1 is PRHDT and CDR2 FYEKMQ (reference sequence). The CDR3 DNA reads as TGTGCCAGCAGCTTAGGCCTAGCGAGAGCCAAAAACATTCAGTACTTC. Its translation is CASSLGLARAKNIQYF.

The chain links TRBV4-2 to TRBJ2-7; 9 positions agree with TRBD2. Germline CDR1 reads LGHNA; CDR2 reads YNFKEQ. This CDR3 spans 15 amino acids. Trimming cost V 1 base and J 5 bases; bases outside gene matches: 6. CDR3 sequence (DNA): TGTGCCAGCAGCCAAGGCGGGAGGGCCGACAACGAGCAGTACTTC. This gives the protein CASSQGGRADNEQYF.

The rearrangement joins TRBV19 to TRBJ2-2; D unresolved. Looked up from germline, CDR1 is LNHDA and CDR2 is SQIVND (reference sequence). The V end lost 5 bases, the J end lost 6 bases, and 7 bases lay between the germline ends. This CDR3 contains 12 residues. The CDR3 DNA reads TGTGCCAGTAGTCCCCAACCCGGGGAGCTGTTTTTT. Encoded protein: CASSPQPGELFF.

The J gene is TRBJ2-3, the V gene TRBV27; D unclear. With 1 base removed from V and 4 bases from J, the gap between germline ends came to 9 bases. Germline V gene sequence: CDR1 MNHEY, CDR2 SMNVEV (reference sequence). This CDR3 has 14 residues. The CDR3 sequence is CASSLYVPPDTQYF. The CDR3 DNA reads as TGTGCCAGCAGTTTATATGTTCCGCCAGATACGCAGTATTTT.

V gene TRBV6-1 combines with J gene TRBJ1-2, with no clear D. CDR1 and CDR2 (germline): MNHNS, SASEGT. V lost 2 bases and J lost 4, with 11 bases in between. The CDR3 runs 14 residues. CDR3 in DNA: TGTGCCAGCAGTGAAATGGCAGGCCCCTATGGCTACACCTTC. This gives the protein CASSEMAGPYGYTF.

The CDR3 DNA is TGTGCCAGCAGCCCACCCTCGGGACAGGGTGTTGAAGCTTTCTTT. It is translated as CASSPPSGQGVEAFF. The chain links TRBV28 to TRBJ1-1; 9 nucleotides match TRBD1. There are 15 residues in the CDR3. CDR1 is MDHEN, CDR2 SYDVKM, per germline. J lost 7 bases, V lost 6 bases, and 12 bases had no gene match.

The genes are TRBV5-6 and TRBJ1-2; 8 bases fit TRBD1. Germline V gene lookup returns CDR1 SGHDT and CDR2 YYEEEE. The CDR3 length is 15 residues. Trimming removed 0 bases from V and 4 bases from J; junction bases left unmatched: 5. CDR3: CASSLAGGAVYGYTF. CDR3 nucleotide sequence: TGTGCCAGCAGCTTGGCAGGGGGCGCTGTCTATGGCTACACCTTC.

This clone turned up a few times. The chain is built from TRBV5-4 and TRBJ1-1; D is unclear. The CDR3 has 14 residues. CDR1 is SGHNT and CDR2 is YYREEE in the germline V gene (reference sequence). Trimming pared 0 bases from V and 1 base from J, leaving 7 bases between. CDR3 sequence: CASSLGGRNTEAFF. CDR3 nucleotides: TGTGCCAGCAGCTTGGGAGGCAGGAACACTGAAGCTTTCTTT.

The chain links TRBV10-3 to TRBJ2-7, with TRBD2 matching 7 bases. The germline V gene encodes CDR1 ENHRY and CDR2 SYGVKD. The J segment lost 4 bases and the V segment lost 4 bases, leaving 13 bases of the junction unmatched. CDR3 length: 16 amino acids. CDR3 DNA: TGTGCCATCAGTGGGGCTGGGGCAACCGGGGGGTACGAGCAGTACTTC. This sequence encodes CAISGAGATGGYEQYF.

The gene calls are TRBV13 and TRBJ2-3; no firm D call. CDR3 size: 12 residues. Germline CDR1 and CDR2: PRHDT and FYEKMQ (reference sequence). V was cut by 5 bases and J by 4 bases, with 7 bases left in between. CDR3 protein: CASSPPSDTQYF. The CDR3, as DNA: TGTGCCAGCAGCCCTCCCTCAGATACGCAGTATTTT.

The chain has TRBV12-5 and TRBJ1-4; D gene uncertain. The germline CDR1 and CDR2 sequences are LGHNT and FRNRAP. Trimming stripped 3 bases from V and 0 bases from J, with 11 bases between. CDR3 length: 16 amino acids. CDR3 protein: CASGFGDIATNEKLFF. The CDR3 DNA follows: TGTGCTAGTGGTTTTGGCGACATTGCAACTAATGAAAAACTGTTTTTT.

The J gene is TRBJ2-1, the V gene TRBV28, with D maybe TRBD1 (5 bases). This CDR3 is built from 15 residues. CDR1 and CDR2 (germline): MDHEN, SYDVKM. The germline V and J ends were trimmed by 4 bases and 2 bases, with 12 bases remaining between them. CDR3 sequence (DNA): TGTGCCAGCAGTTCCAGGGCGAGTCCCTACAATGAGCAGTTCTTC. Translated, it gives CASSSRASPYNEQFF. The full variable domain, in which reference TRBV28 and TRBJ2-1 provide the parts outside the CDR3, is DVKVTQSSRYLVKRTGEKVFLECVQDMDHENMFWYRQDPGLGLRLIYFSYDVKMKEKGDIPEGYSVSREKKERFSLILESASTNQTSMYLCASSSRASPYNEQFFGPGTRLTVL.

The chain uses TRBV7-2 and TRBJ2-1, with 8 nucleotides matching TRBD2. V gave up 1 base and J gave up 4 bases; unmatched junction bases: 12. Germline V gene data show CDR1 as SGHTA and CDR2 as FQGNSA. The CDR3 has 18 residues. Written as DNA, the CDR3 is TGTGCCAGCAGCTTAGTAGGGGGAAGGAGCGGGAGTTACAATGAGCAGTTCTTC. The encoded protein is CASSLVGGRSGSYNEQFF.

This rearrangement joins TRBV27 to TRBJ2-7, with a tentative D call TRBD2 (7 bases). V lost 3 bases and J 4 bases, leaving 19 bases between the germline ends. Germline lookup yields CDR1 MNHEY and CDR2 SMNVEV (reference sequence). The CDR3 extends over 16 amino acids. In nucleotides, the CDR3 is TGTGCCAGCAGTTTGGGGGGGGCTAGCCTGAAGTACGAGCAGTACTTC. It encodes CASSLGGASLKYEQYF.

The DNA for the CDR3 is TGCGCCAGCAGATTACTAGCGGGAGGGCGCAACACCGGGGAGCTGTTTTTT. Protein: CASRLLAGGRNTGELFF. The rearrangement uses TRBV5-1 and TRBJ2-2; 13 nucleotides align to TRBD2. Trimming removed 5 bases from V and 2 bases from J; junction bases left unmatched: 6. Germline lookup yields CDR1 SGHRS and CDR2 YFSETQ. This CDR3 has 17 amino acids.

A note on this clone: Other DNA sequences from this sample encode an identical CDR3 as well. This rearrangement joins TRBV4-3 to TRBJ1-4; 7 bases map to TRBD1. Trimming took 6 bases from V and 7 from J; bases not matched to a gene: 11. Germline CDR1 is LGHNA and CDR2 is YSLEER. This CDR3 comprises 15 residues. The CDR3 DNA reads as TGCGCCAGCAGTTATTACAGGGGCGAAGGTGAAAAACTGTTTTTT. The encoded protein is CASSYYRGEGEKLFF.

This chain links TRBV9 with TRBJ2-5; D is tentatively TRBD1 or TRBD2 (5 bases each). V gave up 0 bases and J gave up 7 bases, with 10 bases separating them. The CDR3 runs to 13 residues. The germline CDR1 and CDR2 sequences are SGDLS and YYNGEE. CDR3 coding DNA: TGTGCCAGCAGCGTAGAGATGAGGGGGACCCAGTACTTC. This gives the protein CASSVEMRGTQYF.

The chain uses TRBV4-1 and TRBJ2-7; D not certain. V shed 4 bases and J shed 2 bases, with 15 bases lying between them. This CDR3 is 15 amino acids long. Per the germline V gene, CDR1 is MGHRA and CDR2 is YSYEKL. CDR3 DNA: TGCGCCAGCAGCCCCTGGGAACAGACTCCCTACGAGCAGTACTTC. It is translated as CASSPWEQTPYEQYF.

V and J are TRBV7-8 and TRBJ1-3; D gene ambiguous. The CDR3 length is 16 residues. In germline, CDR1 is SGHVS, CDR2 FQNEAQ. The V and J ends lost 4 bases and 0 bases respectively, with 13 bases between them. CDR3 DNA: TGTGCCAGCAGCTCCGAAAGACGGATCTCTGGAAACACCATATATTTT. It yields the protein CASSSERRISGNTIYF.